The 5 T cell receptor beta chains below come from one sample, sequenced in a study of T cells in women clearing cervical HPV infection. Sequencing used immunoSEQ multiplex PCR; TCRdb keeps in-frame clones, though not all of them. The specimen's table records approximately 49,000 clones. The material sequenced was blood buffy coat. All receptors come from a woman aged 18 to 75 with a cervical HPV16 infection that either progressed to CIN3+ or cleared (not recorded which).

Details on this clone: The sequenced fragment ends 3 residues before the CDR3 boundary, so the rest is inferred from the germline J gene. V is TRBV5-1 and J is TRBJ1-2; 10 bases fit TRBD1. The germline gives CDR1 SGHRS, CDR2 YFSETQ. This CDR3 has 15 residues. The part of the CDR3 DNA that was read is TGCGCCAGCAGCTTGGTTAGGACAGGGGGGAGAGGC. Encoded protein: CASSLVRTGGRG. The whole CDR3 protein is CASSLVRTGGRGYTF.

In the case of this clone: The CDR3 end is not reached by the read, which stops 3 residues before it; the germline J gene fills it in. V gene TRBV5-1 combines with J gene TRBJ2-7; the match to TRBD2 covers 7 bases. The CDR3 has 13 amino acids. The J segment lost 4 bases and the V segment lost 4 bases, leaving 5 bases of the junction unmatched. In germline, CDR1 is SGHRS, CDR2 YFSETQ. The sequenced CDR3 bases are TGCGCCAGCAGCAAAAGCGGGGCGTACGAG. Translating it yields CASSKSGAYE. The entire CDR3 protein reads CASSKSGAYEQYF. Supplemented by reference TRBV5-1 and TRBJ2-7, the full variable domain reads KAGVTQTPRYLIKTRGQQVTLSCSPISGHRSVSWYQQTPGQGLQFLFEYFSETQRNKGNFPGRFSGRQFSNSRSEMNVSTLELGDSALYLCASSKSGAYEQYFGPGTRLTVT.

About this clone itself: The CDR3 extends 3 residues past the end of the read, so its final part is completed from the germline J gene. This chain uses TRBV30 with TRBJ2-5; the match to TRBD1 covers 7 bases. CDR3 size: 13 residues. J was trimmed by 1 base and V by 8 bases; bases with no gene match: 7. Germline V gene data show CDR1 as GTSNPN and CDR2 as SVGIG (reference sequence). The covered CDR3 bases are TGTGCCGTAGCCCCAGGGGGCCAAGAGACC. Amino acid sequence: CAVAPGGQET. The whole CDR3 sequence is CAVAPGGQETQYF. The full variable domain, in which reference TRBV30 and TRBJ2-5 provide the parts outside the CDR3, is SQTIHQWPATLVQPVGSPLSLECTVEGTSNPNLYWYRQAAGRGLQLLFYSVGIGQISSEVPQNLSASRPQDRQFILSSKKLLLSDSGFYLCAVAPGGQETQYFGPGTRLLVL.

CDR3 loop: CASSKTATNEKLFF. Partial CDR3 DNA: TGCGCCAGCAGCAAGACAGCAACTAATGAAAAA. V and J are TRBV5-1 and TRBJ1-4, with a possible D match to TRBD1 (5 bases). Coverage ceases 3 residues before the CDR3 finishes, and the germline J gene fills in the end. The CDR3 extends over 14 amino acids. In germline, CDR1 is SGHRS, CDR2 YFSETQ. V lost 4 bases, J lost 0 bases, and 7 bases lay in between.

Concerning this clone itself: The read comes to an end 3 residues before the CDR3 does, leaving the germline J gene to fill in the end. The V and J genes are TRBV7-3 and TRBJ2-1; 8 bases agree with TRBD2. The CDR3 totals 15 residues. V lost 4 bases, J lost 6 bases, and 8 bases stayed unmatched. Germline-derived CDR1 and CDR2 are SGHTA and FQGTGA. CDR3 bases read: TGTGCCAGCAGCTCGACCGGGACTAGTGCCAATGAG. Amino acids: CASSSTGTSANE. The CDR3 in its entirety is CASSSTGTSANEQFF. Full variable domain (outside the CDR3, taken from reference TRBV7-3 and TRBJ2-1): GAGVSQTPSNKVTEKGKYVELRCDPISGHTALYWYRQSLGQGPEFLIYFQGTGAADDSGLPNDRFFAVRPEGSVSTLKIQRTERGDSAVYLCASSSTGTSANEQFFGPGTRLTVL.